What follows describes a single TCR beta chain. The antigen remains unidentified. Germline loops: CDR1 MNHEY, CDR2 SVGAGI. V was pared by 6 bases and J by 5 bases, with 7 bases between. CDR3 length: 11 residues. The sample is drawn from a study of T-cell memory formation after mild COVID-19. General study findings and limits: Those CD4+ clones that contracted were mainly in CM and EM (CD8+ ones in EMRA).

Using its own MiXCR run on the 5' RACE reads, TCRdb lists one record per CDR3 protein. The sample lists around 300,000 distinct CDR3 sequences, roughly a fifth seen once, with around 20% in the top ten. The gene calls are TRBV6-5 and TRBJ1-2; D is uncertain. This sequence was found in a young man who had mild COVID-19 (a few samples of this study predate the infection). Cell type and time point are not known. Sequenced: PBMCs or a T cell subset sorted from them (not recorded which). The DNA of the CDR3 is TGTGCCAGCAGCTCAGCATATGGCTACACCTTC. Amino acids: CASSSAYGYTF.